The 23 T cell receptor beta chains below come from one sample, sequenced in a study of cytomegalovirus exposure and HLA in healthy donors (dated by TCRdb to about 2017). To prepare the library, the immunoSEQ multiplex PCR assay was applied. A mixture of 60 forward primers for TCR Vbeta segments and 13 reverse primers for TCR Jbeta segments was used in the multiplex PCR. TCRdb limited this immuneACCESS table to in-frame rearrangements with V and J called. A share of clones is missing; checked studies link under half to unresolved V genes, and the rest is unexplained. The table for this sample lists about 150,000 clones; 75% of them were counted only once. Under 1.5% of the sample is held by the ten biggest clonotypes. The sequenced sample was PBMCs. These receptors were collected from a man younger than 30 in good health and CMV-seronegative.

This clone was counted a few times. The V and J genes are TRBV29-1 and TRBJ1-1, with 7 bases identical to TRBD1. Trimming at V came to 4 bases and at J to 5 bases, leaving 7 bases not matched to a gene. Germline loops: CDR1 SQVTM, CDR2 ANQGSEA. There are 13 residues in the CDR3. CDR3 sequence reads: CSVAGQESTEAFF. DNA for the CDR3: TGCAGCGTTGCAGGACAGGAGTCAACTGAAGCTTTCTTT.

For this clone: Other DNA sequences in this sample translate to the same CDR3. The J gene is TRBJ2-7, the V gene TRBV4-1; D unclear. Trimming took 0 bases from V and 4 from J, leaving 19 bases between them. Germline assignment: CDR1 MGHRA and CDR2 YSYEKL. The CDR3 loop spans 17 amino acids. The CDR3 bases are TGCGCCAGCAGCCAAGAAGGCGGTCCCTTGACTGGGTACGAGCAGTACTTC. Translation: CASSQEGGPLTGYEQYF.

This clone was recorded once. V usage is TRBV27 and J usage is TRBJ2-7; 11 bases match TRBD2. Per the germline V gene, CDR1 is MNHEY and CDR2 is SMNVEV (reference sequence). Trimming removed 7 bases from V and 5 bases from J; junction bases left unmatched: 4. This CDR3 is 13 amino acids long. The CDR3 here is CASILAGEDEQYF. For the CDR3, the DNA is TGTGCCAGCATACTAGCGGGAGAAGACGAGCAGTACTTC.

CDR3 DNA sequence: TGCGCCAGCAGCGTGGGACTAGCGGGCTCCTACAATGAGCAGTTCTTC. This translates into CASSVGLAGSYNEQFF. J is TRBJ2-1 and V is TRBV4-3, with 12 nucleotides matching TRBD2. The CDR3 covers 16 residues. CDR1 and CDR2 from the germline V gene are LGHNA and YSLEER. J lost 0 bases, V lost 5 bases, and 2 bases had no gene match.

CDR3 sequence: CASSLASGYYEQYF. The DNA of the CDR3 is TGTGCCAGCAGCTTAGCTAGCGGGTACTACGAGCAGTACTTC. The chain links TRBV7-8 to TRBJ2-7; 7 positions agree with TRBD2. The germline gives CDR1 SGHVS, CDR2 FQNEAQ. This CDR3 region has 14 residues. The trim removed 0 bases at V and 3 bases at J, leaving 2 bases unmatched.

V usage is TRBV27 and J usage is TRBJ2-1, with D possibly being TRBD2 (5 bases). CDR3 length: 13 amino acids. The germline CDR1 and CDR2 sequences are MNHEY and SMNVEV (reference sequence). Trimming took off 4 bases at V and 3 bases at J, with 7 bases between the two ends. The DNA of the CDR3 is TGTGCCAGCAGTTCTCGGGACTACAATGAGCAGTTCTTC. Its translation is CASSSRDYNEQFF.

The chain links TRBV27 to TRBJ2-2; possible D gene TRBD1, 5 bases. The CDR3 has 14 residues. V lost 10 bases and J 2 bases, leaving 14 bases between the germline ends. CDR1 MNHEY and CDR2 SMNVEV come from the germline V gene (reference sequence). The CDR3 sequence is CATSPGINTGELFF. CDR3 bases: TGTGCCACCTCCCCAGGGATTAACACCGGGGAGCTGTTTTTT.

A remark on this clone: Distinct nucleotide sequences in the sample also encode this CDR3. The rearrangement uses TRBV4-1 and TRBJ2-7; D possibly corresponds to TRBD2 (6 bases). Germline V gene lookup returns CDR1 MGHRA and CDR2 YSYEKL. The CDR3 sequence is 14 residues long. Trimming stripped 1 base from V and 4 bases from J, with 11 bases between. The CDR3 protein is CASSQGGGGYEQYF. The CDR3 region has the DNA TGCGCCAGCAGCCAAGGGGGAGGTGGTTACGAGCAGTACTTC.

This clone was observed once. The chain recombines TRBV9 with TRBJ2-5; 9 bases fit TRBD1. Per germline, CDR1 SGDLS and CDR2 YYNGEE. After removal of 4 bases from V and 3 bases from J, the junction contained 4 bases not matched to a gene. This CDR3 has 14 residues. The CDR3 coding sequence is TGTGCCAGCAGCCCCCGGACAGGGGAAGAGACCCAGTACTTC. This encodes CASSPRTGEETQYF. Full variable domain (rest looked up from reference TRBV9 and TRBJ2-5): DSGVTQTPKHLITATGQRVTLRCSPRSGDLSVYWYQQSLDQGLQFLIQYYNGEERAKGNILERFSAQQFPDLHSELNLSSLELGDSALYFCASSPRTGEETQYFGPGTRLLVL.

The chain has TRBV7-2 and TRBJ2-7, with 8 bases that match TRBD2. The length of the CDR3 is 15 residues. Germline values: CDR1 SGHTA, CDR2 FQGNSA. Trimming cost V 5 bases and J 0 bases; bases outside gene matches: 6. The CDR3: CASSRVTSGSYEQYF. The CDR3 nucleotides read TGTGCCAGCAGCAGAGTTACTAGCGGCTCCTACGAGCAGTACTTC.

The chain employs TRBV6-6 and TRBJ1-2; D is undetermined. Trimming pared 0 bases from V and 1 base from J, leaving 6 bases between. The CDR3 is made up of 14 amino acids. Germline V gives CDR1 MNHNY, CDR2 SVGAGI (reference sequence). CDR3 nucleotide sequence: TGTGCCAGCAGTTACTCGCGGCTTAACTATGGCTACACCTTC. Translating gives CASSYSRLNYGYTF.

The chain employs TRBV7-9 and TRBJ1-1; 7 bases match TRBD1. This CDR3 has 15 residues. From germline, CDR1 is SEHNR and CDR2 FQNEAQ (reference sequence). Trimming cost V 5 bases and J 2 bases; bases outside gene matches: 8. Written as DNA, the CDR3 is TGTGCCAGCAGCCCCGCACAGGGGAGAAACACTGAAGCTTTCTTT. Its protein product is CASSPAQGRNTEAFF.

The gene calls are TRBV25-1 and TRBJ1-1; TRBD1 matches 7 bases. J gave up 6 bases and V 8 bases, and 9 bases lay outside the gene matches. CDR1 is MGHDK, CDR2 SYGVNS, per germline. CDR3 length: 13 amino acids. The chain's CDR3 is CASARDRDAEAFF. CDR3 bases: TGTGCCAGCGCCCGAGACAGGGACGCTGAAGCTTTCTTT.

J is TRBJ2-5 and V is TRBV14; the D is unclear. CDR3 size: 15 residues. Looked up from germline, CDR1 is SGHDN and CDR2 is FVKESK. With 0 bases removed from V and 5 bases from J, the gap between germline ends came to 13 bases. For the CDR3, the DNA is TGTGCCAGCAGCCAAGATAGTCCCCGCCGGGAGACCCAGTACTTC. It specifies CASSQDSPRRETQYF.

This clone has more than one count but fewer than ten. This chain joins TRBV5-1 and TRBJ1-1; possibly TRBD1 for D (6 bases). V was trimmed by 0 bases and J by 1 base, leaving 10 bases between them. The CDR3 sequence is 15 residues long. CDR1 SGHRS and CDR2 YFSETQ come from the germline V gene. The CDR3 here is CASSLAGDTNTEAFF. Written as DNA, the CDR3 is TGCGCCAGCAGCTTGGCCGGGGACACGAACACTGAAGCTTTCTTT.

V and J are TRBV30 and TRBJ2-7, with 8 nucleotides matching TRBD1. Germline V CDR1 and CDR2: GTSNPN, SVGIG (reference sequence). This CDR3 spans 14 amino acids. The trim removed 2 bases at V and 8 bases at J, leaving 11 bases unmatched. CDR3: CAWSSPQGAHQQYF. CDR3 bases: TGTGCCTGGAGTTCCCCGCAGGGGGCGCATCAGCAGTACTTC. The full variable domain, its missing parts supplied by reference TRBV30 and TRBJ2-7, is SQTIHQWPATLVQPVGSPLSLECTVEGTSNPNLYWYRQAAGRGLQLLFYSVGIGQISSEVPQNLSASRPQDRQFILSSKKLLLSDSGFYLCAWSSPQGAHQQYFGPGTRLTVT.

A word on this clone: A read error may account for a junction end that differs from germline. The chain couples TRBV7-9 to TRBJ2-1; 10 nucleotides match TRBD2. This CDR3 region has 16 residues. Germline-derived CDR1 and CDR2 are SEHNR and FQNEAQ (reference sequence). The CDR3 DNA reads as TGTTCCAGCAGCTCTCCACTAGCGGGACCTGGGGGAGAGCAGTTCTTC. The encoded protein is CSSSSPLAGPGGEQFF.

The gene calls are TRBV27 and TRBJ2-3, with D tentatively TRBD2 (7 bases). The CDR3 has 15 residues. Trimming took 8 bases from V and 2 from J, leaving 17 bases between them. Germline CDR1 MNHEY, CDR2 SMNVEV (reference sequence). CDR3 region: CASGGLAEITDTQYF. The CDR3, as DNA: TGTGCCAGCGGGGGGCTAGCGGAAATCACAGATACGCAGTATTTT.

The chain employs TRBV7-9 and TRBJ1-5; D call uncertain. The germline CDR1 and CDR2 sequences are SEHNR and FQNEAQ (reference sequence). V was cut by 5 bases and J by 1 base, with 12 bases left in between. The CDR3 loop spans 15 amino acids. CDR3 region: CASSPEGGSNQPQHF. The CDR3 DNA reads as TGTGCCAGCAGCCCCGAGGGAGGGAGCAATCAGCCCCAGCATTTT.

The V gene is TRBV9, the J gene TRBJ1-1; 7 nucleotides agree with TRBD1. The V gene end was trimmed by 3 bases and the J gene end by 1 base; junction bases not matched to a gene: 3. Germline CDR1 is SGDLS and CDR2 is YYNGEE. The CDR3 totals 14 residues. CDR3 in amino acids: CASSADRWNTEAFF. CDR3 bases: TGTGCCAGCAGCGCGGACAGGTGGAACACTGAAGCTTTCTTT.

The V call is TRBV15, the J call TRBJ2-3, with D unresolved. The CDR3 contains 15 residues. V was cut by 4 bases and J by 0 bases, with 11 bases left in between. Germline V lookup: CDR1 LNHNV, CDR2 YYDKDF (reference sequence). The CDR3, as DNA: TGTGCCACCAGCACCACCGCGGCTAGCACAGATACGCAGTATTTT. Protein: CATSTTAASTDTQYF. The full variable domain, its missing parts supplied by reference TRBV15 and TRBJ2-3, is DAMVIQNPRYQVTQFGKPVTLSCSQTLNHNVMYWYQQKSSQAPKLLFHYYDKDFNNEADTPDNFQSRRPNTSFCFLDIRSPGLGDTAMYLCATSTTAASTDTQYFGPGTRLTVL.

CDR3 sequence: CASSRGLAGGSTGELFF. CDR3 DNA: TGCGCCAGCAGCCGTGGACTAGCGGGAGGCAGCACCGGGGAGCTGTTTTTT. The chain recombines TRBV4-3 with TRBJ2-2, with 14 bases aligning to TRBD2. This CDR3 has 17 residues. CDR1 is LGHNA, CDR2 YSLEER, per germline. V lost 4 bases and J lost 4; bases outside the gene matches: 5.

This clone has only a few counts. This sequence joins TRBV2 and TRBJ1-3; D ambiguous. V shed 4 bases and J shed 4 bases, with 5 bases lying between them. CDR3 size: 12 residues. Germline V gene sequence: CDR1 SNHLY, CDR2 FYNNEI. The CDR3 sequence: CASSVSGNTIYF. CDR3 coding DNA: TGTGCCAGCAGTGTTTCGGGAAACACCATATATTTT.